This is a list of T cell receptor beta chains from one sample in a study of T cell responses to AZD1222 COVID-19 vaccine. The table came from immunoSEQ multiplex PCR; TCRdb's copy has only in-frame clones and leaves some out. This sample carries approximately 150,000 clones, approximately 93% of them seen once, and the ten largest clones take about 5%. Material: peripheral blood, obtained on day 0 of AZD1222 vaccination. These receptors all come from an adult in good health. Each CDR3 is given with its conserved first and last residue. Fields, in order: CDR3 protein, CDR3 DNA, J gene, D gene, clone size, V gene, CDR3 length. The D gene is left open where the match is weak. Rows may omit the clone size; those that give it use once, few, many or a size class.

CDR3aa: CASSQEVGVSGDYEQYF
CDR3nt: TGCGCCAGCAGCCAAGAGGTGGGAGTTTCGGGGGACTACGAGCAGTACTTC
j_gene: TRBJ2-7
d_gene: NA
abundance: NA
v_gene: TRBV4-3
len: 17

CDR3aa: CASSLFSGELFF
CDR3nt: TGTGCCAGCAGCTTATTTTCCGGGGAGCTGTTTTTT
j_gene: TRBJ2-2
d_gene: NA
abundance: NA
v_gene: TRBV7-2
len: 12

CDR3aa: CASSLAGGNQPQHF
CDR3nt: TGTGCCAGCAGTTTAGCGGGGGGTAATCAGCCCCAGCATTTT
j_gene: TRBJ1-5
d_gene: NA
abundance: NA
v_gene: TRBV27
len: 14

CDR3aa: CASNMGTGIGYTF
CDR3nt: TGTGCCAGCAACATGGGGACAGGGATAGGCTACACCTTC
j_gene: TRBJ1-2
d_gene: TRBD1
abundance: NA
v_gene: TRBV9
len: 13

CDR3aa: CASRGQGRFYGYTF
CDR3nt: TGTGCCAGCAGAGGACAGGGCCGATTCTATGGCTACACCTTC
j_gene: TRBJ1-2
d_gene: TRBD1
abundance: NA
v_gene: TRBV6-5
len: 14

CDR3aa: CASSYLTGVNYGYTF
CDR3nt: TGTGCCAGCAGTTACCTGACAGGAGTCAACTATGGCTACACCTTC
j_gene: TRBJ1-2
d_gene: NA
abundance: NA
v_gene: TRBV6-5
len: 15

CDR3aa: CASSLEGPYQPQHF
CDR3nt: TGCGCCAGCAGCTTGGAGGGACCCTATCAGCCCCAGCATTTT
j_gene: TRBJ1-5
d_gene: NA
abundance: NA
v_gene: TRBV5-1
len: 14

CDR3aa: CASSNRQGYEQYF
CDR3nt: TGTGCCAGTAGTAACCGACAGGGCTACGAGCAGTACTTC
j_gene: TRBJ2-7
d_gene: TRBD1
abundance: once
v_gene: TRBV19
len: 13

CDR3aa: CASSLGEIKNIQYF
CDR3nt: TGTGCCAGCAGCCTAGGGGAGATCAAAAACATTCAGTACTTC
j_gene: TRBJ2-4
d_gene: NA
abundance: NA
v_gene: TRBV5-4
len: 14

CDR3aa: CASTTGGSANEKLFF
CDR3nt: TGTGCCAGTACCACAGGTGGCAGCGCTAATGAAAAACTGTTTTTT
j_gene: TRBJ1-4
d_gene: NA
abundance: NA
v_gene: TRBV19
len: 15

CDR3aa: CASSLSFGEENTEAFF
CDR3nt: TGTGCCAGCAGTTTAAGTTTCGGGGAAGAGAACACTGAAGCTTTCTTT
j_gene: TRBJ1-1
d_gene: NA
abundance: NA
v_gene: TRBV27
len: 16

CDR3aa: CASGPSTQGEDEQFF
CDR3nt: TGCGCCAGCGGTCCTTCGACCCAAGGGGAGGATGAGCAGTTCTTC
j_gene: TRBJ2-1
d_gene: NA
abundance: NA
v_gene: TRBV10-1
len: 15

CDR3aa: CASSLGAGNYGYTF
CDR3nt: TGTGCCAGCAGCTTAGGAGCAGGAAACTATGGCTACACCTTC
j_gene: TRBJ1-2
d_gene: NA
abundance: few
v_gene: TRBV7-9
len: 14

CDR3aa: CASSYGGPQETQYF
CDR3nt: TGTGCCAGCAGTTACGGGGGACCACAAGAGACCCAGTACTTC
j_gene: TRBJ2-5
d_gene: NA
abundance: NA
v_gene: TRBV6-5
len: 14

CDR3aa: CASSLKGTEAFF
CDR3nt: TGTGCCAGCAGCTTAAAGGGGACTGAAGCTTTCTTT
j_gene: TRBJ1-1
d_gene: NA
abundance: NA
v_gene: TRBV11-1
len: 12

CDR3aa: CASSSAINQPQHF
CDR3nt: TGTGCCAGCAGCTCCGCGATAAATCAGCCCCAGCATTTT
j_gene: TRBJ1-5
d_gene: NA
abundance: once
v_gene: TRBV7-2
len: 13

CDR3aa: CSVTRGGDEKLFF
CDR3nt: TGCAGCGTTACTAGGGGGGGCGATGAAAAACTGTTTTTT
j_gene: TRBJ1-4
d_gene: NA
abundance: NA
v_gene: TRBV29-1
len: 13

CDR3aa: CASSEHMNTEAFF
CDR3nt: TGTGCCAGCAGTGAACATATGAACACTGAAGCTTTCTTT
j_gene: TRBJ1-1
d_gene: NA
abundance: once
v_gene: TRBV2
len: 13

CDR3aa: CASSGDRGLRAFF
CDR3nt: TGTGCCAGCAGCGGAGACAGGGGGCTAAGAGCTTTCTTT
j_gene: TRBJ1-1
d_gene: TRBD1
abundance: NA
v_gene: TRBV7-9
len: 13

CDR3aa: CASSLRARETQYF
CDR3nt: TGTGCCAGCAGCTTGAGGGCCCGGGAGACCCAGTACTTC
j_gene: TRBJ2-5
d_gene: NA
abundance: NA
v_gene: TRBV7-2
len: 13

CDR3aa: CASSLTAEGTGYGYTF
CDR3nt: TGTGCCAGCTCACTCACGGCGGAGGGTACGGGCTATGGCTACACCTTC
j_gene: TRBJ1-2
d_gene: NA
abundance: NA
v_gene: TRBV18
len: 16

CDR3aa: CASSPLGARGNTIYF
CDR3nt: TGTGCCAGCAGCCCCCTGGGGGCGAGAGGAAACACCATATATTTT
j_gene: TRBJ1-3
d_gene: NA
abundance: NA
v_gene: TRBV7-9
len: 15

CDR3aa: CASSIRLAGGVRNNEQFF
CDR3nt: TGTGCCAGTAGTATCCGGCTAGCGGGTGGAGTGAGGAACAATGAGCAGTTCTTC
j_gene: TRBJ2-1
d_gene: TRBD2
abundance: NA
v_gene: TRBV19
len: 18

CDR3aa: CASSLEGGTEQYF
CDR3nt: TGTGCCAGCAGCTTAGAGGGGGGGACGGAGCAGTACTTC
j_gene: TRBJ2-7
d_gene: NA
abundance: NA
v_gene: TRBV7-9
len: 13

CDR3aa: CASSPDAGGVTSGNTIYF
CDR3nt: TGCGCCAGCAGCCCCGACGCTGGAGGGGTCACCTCTGGAAACACCATATATTTT
j_gene: TRBJ1-3
d_gene: NA
abundance: NA
v_gene: TRBV5-1
len: 18

CDR3aa: CASSIGIQASGNTIYF
CDR3nt: TGTGCCAGTAGTATAGGGATCCAAGCCTCTGGAAACACCATATATTTT
j_gene: TRBJ1-3
d_gene: NA
abundance: NA
v_gene: TRBV19
len: 16

CDR3aa: CASSLWEGRGAGYTF
CDR3nt: TGTGCCAGCAGTTTATGGGAGGGGAGGGGCGCGGGCTACACCTTC
j_gene: TRBJ1-2
d_gene: NA
abundance: once
v_gene: TRBV28
len: 15

CDR3aa: CASSQDRADSRDEQFF
CDR3nt: TGTGCCAGCAGCCAAGATAGAGCGGACTCAAGGGATGAGCAGTTCTTC
j_gene: TRBJ2-1
d_gene: NA
abundance: NA
v_gene: TRBV4-2
len: 16

CDR3aa: CATSRESGRVEAFF
CDR3nt: TGTGCCACCAGCAGAGAGTCGGGCAGGGTTGAAGCTTTCTTT
j_gene: TRBJ1-1
d_gene: NA
abundance: NA
v_gene: TRBV15
len: 14

CDR3aa: CASSATGGEIYEQYF
CDR3nt: TGTGCCAGCAGCGCGACAGGGGGCGAGATTTACGAGCAGTACTTC
j_gene: TRBJ2-7
d_gene: TRBD1
abundance: NA
v_gene: TRBV14
len: 15

CDR3aa: CASRITGGDPPEQYF
CDR3nt: TGTGCCAGCAGAATAACAGGGGGCGACCCCCCCGAGCAGTACTTC
j_gene: TRBJ2-7
d_gene: TRBD1
abundance: NA
v_gene: TRBV27
len: 15

CDR3aa: CAITERANEKLFF
CDR3nt: TGTGCCATCACCGAACGGGCTAATGAAAAACTGTTTTTT
j_gene: TRBJ1-4
d_gene: NA
abundance: NA
v_gene: TRBV10-3
len: 13

CDR3aa: CASSVGGGGTEIETQYF
CDR3nt: TGTGCCAGCAGCGTAGGAGGCGGGGGGACAGAAATAGAGACCCAGTACTTC
j_gene: TRBJ2-5
d_gene: NA
abundance: NA
v_gene: TRBV9
len: 17

CDR3aa: CASSLAGGSPLHF
CDR3nt: TGTGCCAGCAGCTTGGCCGGAGGTTCACCCCTCCACTTT
j_gene: TRBJ1-6
d_gene: NA
abundance: NA
v_gene: TRBV5-6
len: 13

CDR3aa: CASSLNQDWGTDTQYF
CDR3nt: TGTGCCAGCAGCTTAAACCAGGACTGGGGCACAGATACGCAGTATTTT
j_gene: TRBJ2-3
d_gene: NA
abundance: NA
v_gene: TRBV7-2
len: 16

CDR3aa: CASSPRRLSYEQYF
CDR3nt: TGTGCCAGCAGCCCCCGGAGACTTTCCTACGAGCAGTACTTC
j_gene: TRBJ2-7
d_gene: NA
abundance: NA
v_gene: TRBV7-8
len: 14

CDR3aa: CASSLEQPFEKLFF
CDR3nt: TGCGCCAGCAGCTTGGAACAGCCCTTCGAAAAACTGTTTTTT
j_gene: TRBJ1-4
d_gene: NA
abundance: NA
v_gene: TRBV5-1
len: 14

CDR3aa: CASFPPAGTSDLNTEAFF
CDR3nt: TGTGCCAGCTTCCCCCCCGCCGGGACAAGCGATTTGAACACTGAAGCTTTCTTT
j_gene: TRBJ1-1
d_gene: NA
abundance: NA
v_gene: TRBV18
len: 18

CDR3aa: CASTEGATSGNTIYF
CDR3nt: TGTGCCAGCACCGAAGGGGCGACCTCTGGAAACACCATATATTTT
j_gene: TRBJ1-3
d_gene: NA
abundance: NA
v_gene: TRBV6-5
len: 15

CDR3aa: CASTGGPGELFF
CDR3nt: TGTGCCAGCACGGGGGGGCCCGGGGAGCTGTTTTTT
j_gene: TRBJ2-2
d_gene: TRBD2
abundance: NA
v_gene: TRBV25-1
len: 12

CDR3aa: CASSQETGATQYF
CDR3nt: TGTGCCAGCAGCCAAGAGACAGGGGCGACCCAGTACTTC
j_gene: TRBJ2-5
d_gene: TRBD1
abundance: NA
v_gene: TRBV4-2
len: 13

CDR3aa: CASSLTGAGTSTDTQYF
CDR3nt: TGTGCCAGCAGCTTAACGGGTGCAGGGACTAGCACAGATACGCAGTATTTT
j_gene: TRBJ2-3
d_gene: NA
abundance: NA
v_gene: TRBV7-3
len: 17

CDR3aa: CASTGQGPKPQHF
CDR3nt: TGTGCCAGTACGGGCCAGGGCCCGAAGCCCCAGCATTTT
j_gene: TRBJ1-5
d_gene: NA
abundance: NA
v_gene: TRBV19
len: 13

CDR3aa: CASSTPTGTDQYF
CDR3nt: TGTGCCAGTAGTACTCCGACCGGGACAGATCAGTACTTC
j_gene: TRBJ2-7
d_gene: TRBD1
abundance: NA
v_gene: TRBV19
len: 13

CDR3aa: CASSVGAVTNYGYTF
CDR3nt: TGTGCCAGCAGCGTTGGTGCGGTTACTAACTATGGCTACACCTTC
j_gene: TRBJ1-2
d_gene: NA
abundance: NA
v_gene: TRBV9
len: 15

CDR3aa: CASSLTNTEAFF
CDR3nt: TGTGCCAGCAGTTTAACGAACACTGAAGCTTTCTTT
j_gene: TRBJ1-1
d_gene: NA
abundance: NA
v_gene: TRBV28
len: 12

CDR3aa: CASRLTRMYTDTQYF
CDR3nt: TGTGCCAGCAGGCTTACTAGGATGTACACAGATACGCAGTATTTT
j_gene: TRBJ2-3
d_gene: NA
abundance: NA
v_gene: TRBV6-5
len: 15

CDR3aa: CASRGAQGASNQPQHF
CDR3nt: TGTGCCAGCAGGGGTGCACAGGGGGCAAGCAATCAGCCCCAGCATTTT
j_gene: TRBJ1-5
d_gene: TRBD1
abundance: NA
v_gene: TRBV6-6
len: 16